The 9 T cell receptor beta chains below come from one sample, sequenced in a study of shared clonotypes between healthy human individuals. Only in-frame clones appear in the TCRdb table, and some are missing; sequencing was by immunoSEQ multiplex PCR. The repertoire includes 2 million to 3 million clones, 93% of them detected once, and about 0.39% sits in the top ten. The sequenced material came from naive CD4+ T cells from PBMCs. As for subset: CD45RA+ positively selected. These receptors originate from a young man in good health. Some clones in this sample may be carry-over from other donors' samples.

CDR3 nucleotide sequence: TGTGCCAGTAGTATCGACAGGGCTCCAAGGGCCAAAAACATTCAGTACTTC. It encodes CASSIDRAPRAKNIQYF. V usage is TRBV19 and J usage is TRBJ2-4; 7 bases align to TRBD1. The CDR3 has 17 amino acids. Trimming removed 3 bases from V and 1 base from J; junction bases left unmatched: 9. Per the germline V gene, CDR1 is LNHDA and CDR2 is SQIVND (reference sequence).

About this clone: Compared with germline, one end of the junction differs, possibly owing to a read error. V and J are TRBV10-3 and TRBJ1-2, with unresolved D. Germline V gene sequence: CDR1 ENHRY, CDR2 SYGVKD. This CDR3 contains 12 residues. CDR3 in DNA: TGTGCCATCAATGAGTCGAACTATGGCTACACCTTC. This gives the protein CAINESNYGYTF.

The chain employs TRBV7-2 and TRBJ2-5; TRBD1 matches at 11 bases. CDR3 size: 16 residues. The germline V gene encodes CDR1 SGHTA and CDR2 FQGNSA. Trimming took 5 bases from V and 5 from J; bases not matched to a gene: 10. CDR3 DNA sequence: TGTGCCAGCAGCCTCTCCTTGGGACAGGGGGATGAGACCCAGTACTTC. Translation gives CASSLSLGQGDETQYF.

The chain has TRBV6-1 and TRBJ1-2; 7 nucleotides agree with TRBD1. V lost 7 bases to trimming and J lost 4 bases; unmatched junction nucleotides: 6. The CDR3 has 13 residues. The V gene's germline CDR1 is MNHNS and CDR2 SASEGT. The CDR3 DNA reads as TGTGCCAGCATGAACAGGGGAGCCTATGGCTACACCTTC. It translates to CASMNRGAYGYTF.

V is TRBV15 and J is TRBJ2-1, with 7 bases aligning to TRBD1. The germline V gene encodes CDR1 LNHNV and CDR2 YYDKDF (reference sequence). This CDR3 is built from 15 residues. Trimming removed 5 bases from V and 5 bases from J; junction bases left unmatched: 9. CDR3 region: CATSLRETGNNEQFF. For the CDR3, the DNA is TGTGCCACCAGCCTAAGAGAGACAGGGAACAATGAGCAGTTCTTC.

With regard to this clone: Other DNA sequences in the sample encode the same CDR3. The chain joins TRBV5-1 to TRBJ2-2, with D unclear. This CDR3 spans 15 amino acids. Per germline, CDR1 SGHRS and CDR2 YFSETQ. The V end was cut by 0 bases, the J end by 1 base, with 7 bases between. DNA for the CDR3: TGCGCCAGCAGCTTGGTGACCCTGAACACCGGGGAGCTGTTTTTT. Protein product: CASSLVTLNTGELFF.

Details on this clone: The identical CDR3 is also encoded by other nucleotide sequences in the sample. The V and J genes are TRBV11-3 and TRBJ2-5; D not certain. The CDR3 totals 12 residues. V lost 9 bases, J lost 2 bases, and 10 bases lay in between. Germline lookup yields CDR1 SGHNT and CDR2 YENEEA. The CDR3 region is CASSLGQETQYF. The CDR3 DNA reads TGTGCCAGTAGTTTGGGACAAGAGACCCAGTACTTC.

The CDR3 protein is CAISQGGSNEKLFF. CDR3 nucleotides: TGTGCCATCAGTCAAGGGGGGAGTAATGAAAAACTGTTTTTT. The chain recombines TRBV10-3 with TRBJ1-4; TRBD1 might be the D (6 bases). The CDR3 totals 14 residues. Germline assignment: CDR1 ENHRY and CDR2 SYGVKD. Trimming left V 5 bases short and J 4 bases short, with 11 bases between.

The V call is TRBV14, the J call TRBJ2-2; maybe TRBD2 (8 bases). The germline V and J ends were trimmed by 4 bases and 6 bases, with 18 bases remaining between them. The CDR3 sequence is 16 residues long. Germline V lookup: CDR1 SGHDN, CDR2 FVKESK. The chain's CDR3 is CASSPQGTSRPGELFF. CDR3 nucleotide sequence: TGTGCCAGCAGCCCACAGGGGACTAGTCGCCCCGGGGAGCTGTTTTTT.